This T cell receptor (beta chain) comes out of a study of blood T cells in healthy people across ages. Trimming left V 0 bases short and J 0 bases short, with 14 bases between. There are 18 residues in the CDR3. Germline values: CDR1 MNHNS, CDR2 SASEGT. It was with a sample-barcoded 5' primer and a J-beta primer mix that a second PCR of about 6 to 12 cycles was run. TCRdb re-analysed the 5' RACE reads in MiXCR, keeping a single row per CDR3 protein. The data hold roughly 790,000 distinct CDR3 sequences, with around 46% observed a single time. The sample was blood. The TCR originated in a woman in her fifties or sixties in good health. V usage is TRBV6-1 and J usage is TRBJ1-4; the D is unclear. CDR3 coding DNA: TGTGCCAGCAGTGAAGCCATCGGACCCTACGCAACTAATGAAAAACTGTTTTTT. It encodes CASSEAIGPYATNEKLFF.